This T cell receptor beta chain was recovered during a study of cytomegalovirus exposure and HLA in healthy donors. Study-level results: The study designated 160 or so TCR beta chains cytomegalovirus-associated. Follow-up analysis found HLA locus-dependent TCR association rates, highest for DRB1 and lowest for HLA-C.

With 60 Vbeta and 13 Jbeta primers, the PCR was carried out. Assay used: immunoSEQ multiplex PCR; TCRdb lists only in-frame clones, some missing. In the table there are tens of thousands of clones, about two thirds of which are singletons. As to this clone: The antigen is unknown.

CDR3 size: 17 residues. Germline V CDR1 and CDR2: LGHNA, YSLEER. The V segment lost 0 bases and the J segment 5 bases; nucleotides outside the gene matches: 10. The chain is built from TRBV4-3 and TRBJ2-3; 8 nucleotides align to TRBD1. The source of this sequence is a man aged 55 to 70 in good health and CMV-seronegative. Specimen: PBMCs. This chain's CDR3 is CASSQDLPRGREDTQYF. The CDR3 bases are TGCGCCAGCAGCCAAGATCTACCCAGGGGGCGGGAAGATACGCAGTATTTT.